These T cell receptor beta chains were read from a single sample in a study of monozygotic twins with inflammatory bowel disease. TCRdb reprocessed the 5' RACE reads; each CDR3 protein has one entry and no DNA is given. This repertoire includes approximately 210,000 distinct CDR3 sequences. The specimen sequenced was blood. The receptor source for this set is a human donor with ulcerative colitis or Crohn's disease, or a healthy co-twin of an affected twin (not recorded which). CDR3s include the opening cysteine and the closing phenylalanine or tryptophan.

TRBV5-1,13,TRBJ2-3,CASSLDTGDTQYF
TRBV12-3/TRBV12-4,15,TRBJ2-3,CASSLAGGTTDTQYF
TRBV5-4,18,TRBJ1-2,CASSGKRTGGLVDYGYTF
TRBV4-3,15,TRBJ2-3,CASSPGDRRTDTQYF
TRBV20-1,15,TRBJ2-1,CSAEPGILSYNEQFF
TRBV12-3/TRBV12-4,15,TRBJ2-3,CASSFSGLDTDTQYF
TRBV14,13,TRBJ1-2,CASSQSRAGGYTF
TRBV4-2,15,TRBJ1-1,CASSPTQSPHTEAFF
TRBV25-1,16,TRBJ2-5,CASSETSGTGRETQYF
TRBV27,16,TRBJ1-2,CASSSLPSGSPYGYTF
TRBV6-1,15,TRBJ2-7,CASSEGGTGSYEQYF
TRBV5-1,13,TRBJ2-7,CASSLYSAYEQYF
TRBV13,15,TRBJ2-1,CASSPRVGADNEQFF
TRBV20-1,13,TRBJ1-1,CSASGDWDTEAFF
TRBV19,14,TRBJ1-5,CASTGPGSNQPQHF
TRBV6-4,15,TRBJ2-2,CASSEQGEHTGELFF
TRBV30,15,TRBJ2-1,CAWSVTGSSYNEQFF
TRBV20-1,15,TRBJ1-1,CSATRQGARNTEAFF
TRBV6-2/TRBV6-3,13,TRBJ1-1,CASSYPEGTEAFF
TRBV4-2,13,TRBJ2-1,CASSQAGVYEQFF
TRBV29-1,12,TRBJ1-2,CSVWGVDYGYTF
TRBV19,16,TRBJ2-1,CASSTLAGGPYNEQFF
TRBV7-3,16,TRBJ1-5,CASSLSVSYSNQPQHF
TRBV6-5,15,TRBJ1-3,CASSYQGAGGNTIYF
TRBV19,12,TRBJ1-5,CASSSIPGPQHF
TRBV27,14,TRBJ2-4,CASSLRAGGNIQYF
TRBV11-2,14,TRBJ1-1,CASSPGIMNTEAFF
TRBV28,13,TRBJ1-6,CASSFLRNSPLHF
TRBV3-1,17,TRBJ1-2,CASSQLGTGIMNYGYTF
TRBV4-2,14,TRBJ1-1,CASSQDLTDAEAFF
TRBV5-1,13,TRBJ1-5,CASSSNPGKAQHF
TRBV9,13,TRBJ2-5,CASSGEAQETQYF
TRBV7-9,15,TRBJ1-4,CASSERQVDNEKLFF
TRBV13,15,TRBJ2-6,CASSLRAWGANVLTF
TRBV20-1,14,TRBJ2-1,CSATGLYSYNEQFF
TRBV10-3,17,TRBJ1-1,CAISESSTWTGEAEAFF
TRBV3-1,15,TRBJ2-3,CASSQGQGGTDTQYF
TRBV5-1,17,TRBJ1-1,CASSLPGGAVGGTEAFF
TRBV7-2,13,TRBJ2-5,CASSSTGVQAQYF
TRBV19,12,TRBJ1-5,CATQGSNQPQHF
TRBV9,15,TRBJ2-1,CASSVGGDLSNEQFF
TRBV12-3/TRBV12-4,15,TRBJ1-2,CASSPAGQGFQGYTF
TRBV20-1,14,TRBJ1-1,CSASGRQGGTEAFF
TRBV12-3/TRBV12-4,18,TRBJ2-5,CASSSSDEGMAGQETQYF
TRBV9,16,TRBJ1-1,CASSVEEGRVNTEAFF
TRBV7-9,13,TRBJ2-6,CASSPRRANVLTF